This TCR beta chain originates from a study of tumor-infiltrating lymphocytes in primary liver carcinoma. A constant-region primer primed TCR beta cDNA synthesis from 500 ng of total RNA. Employing slightly modified ARM-PCR, three nested multiplex PCR rounds were run, and these gave rise to the TCR beta libraries. It was with TRBV1-TRBV30 forward primers and a C-beta reverse primer that the first two PCR rounds were run, at roughly 11 cycles each. TCRdb recomputed calls from the multiplex PCR reads with MiXCR, one row per CDR3 protein. Altogether approximately 300,000 distinct CDR3 sequences are present, approximately 60% being singletons, with the ten largest covering roughly 9%. This clonotype was seen a handful of times. Trimming removed 4 bases from V and 0 bases from J, with 9 bases in between. Germline values: CDR1 MGHDK, CDR2 SYGVNS. The CDR3 length is 15 residues. Unsorted whole blood served as the source of blood RNA, and germline DNA was extracted as well. Chronic HBV infection was present, with no prior treatment.

The chain links TRBV25-1 to TRBJ2-2, with D perhaps TRBD2 (5 bases). Sequencing used peripheral blood. The clonotype comes from a man between 35 and 55 years old with primary liver carcinoma and hepatitis B virus infection. CDR3 residues: CASSVRGANTGELFF. DNA of the CDR3: TGTGCCAGCAGTGTCCGGGGAGCGAACACCGGGGAGCTGTTTTTT.